These 21 T cell receptor beta chains originate from one sample sequenced in a study of cytomegalovirus exposure and HLA in healthy donors. The PCR contained 60 Vbeta and 13 Jbeta primers. TCRdb's copy holds only in-frame clones and misses some; the assay was immunoSEQ multiplex PCR. The sample has 160,000 or so clones, around 69% seen once. The sample was PBMCs. These receptors came from a woman in her twenties or thirties in good health and CMV-seronegative.

Here the CDR3 DNA reads TGCAGCGTTTCTTACAATGTATGGGGCGGGAGAGGTGAAGAGACCCAGTACTTC. Its protein is CSVSYNVWGGRGEETQYF. This chain links TRBV29-1 with TRBJ2-5, with TRBD2 matching over 7 bases. The junction had 21 bases not matched to a gene; V was cut back by 5 bases and J by 3 bases. The germline gives CDR1 SQVTM, CDR2 ANQGSEA. The CDR3 sequence is 18 residues long.

V usage is TRBV27 and J usage is TRBJ1-2; D is perhaps TRBD1 (6 bases). V shed 5 bases and J shed 7 bases, with 14 bases lying between them. The CDR3 contains 13 residues. Germline assignment: CDR1 MNHEY and CDR2 SMNVEV (reference sequence). The CDR3 nucleotides are TGTGCCAGCAGTACAGGGACAATAGGTGGCTACACCTTC. Protein sequence: CASSTGTIGGYTF.

The rearrangement uses TRBV19 and TRBJ2-5; maybe TRBD2 (6 bases). The germline V and J ends were trimmed by 1 base and 6 bases, with 15 bases remaining between them. Germline V CDR1 and CDR2: LNHDA, SQIVND (reference sequence). The CDR3 has 15 amino acids. CDR3 residues: CASSIGLDSFKTQYF. The DNA of the CDR3 is TGTGCCAGTAGTATAGGACTAGATAGCTTTAAGACCCAGTACTTC.

The chain couples TRBV7-2 to TRBJ2-7, with a possible D match to TRBD1 (5 bases). The CDR3 has 14 amino acids. Germline CDR1 SGHTA, CDR2 FQGNSA. V shed 3 bases and J shed 0 bases, with 9 bases lying between them. CDR3 DNA sequence: TGTGCCAGCAGCTTTGGGGCCCGCTCCTACGAGCAGTACTTC. The encoded protein is CASSFGARSYEQYF.

This clone came up once. V gene TRBV7-8 combines with J gene TRBJ2-2; the D is unclear. V was cut by 1 base and J by 6 bases, with 6 bases left in between. This CDR3 has 13 residues. Germline assignment: CDR1 SGHVS and CDR2 FQNEAQ. DNA for the CDR3: TGTGCCAGCAGCTTAGTAGAGGCCGGGGAGCTGTTTTTT. It codes for CASSLVEAGELFF.

The V and J genes are TRBV5-1 and TRBJ1-2; TRBD1 matches 9 bases. Unmatched junction bases numbered 5, after V lost 4 bases and J lost 1 base. There are 15 residues in the CDR3. Per germline, CDR1 SGHRS and CDR2 YFSETQ. The chain's CDR3 is CASSIGQGSNYGYTF. CDR3 DNA: TGCGCCAGCAGCATTGGACAGGGGAGTAACTATGGCTACACCTTC.

The chain recombines TRBV7-3 with TRBJ1-5; no clear D gene. Germline V lookup: CDR1 SGHTA, CDR2 FQGTGA. V lost 5 bases, J lost 2 bases, and 10 bases lay in between. This CDR3 has 14 residues. CDR3 bases: TGTGCCAGCAGCCCTACCGGAGGCAATCAGCCCCAGCATTTT. It is translated as CASSPTGGNQPQHF.

The chain combines TRBV7-9 with TRBJ1-5; D gene unclear. Trimming left V 3 bases short and J 0 bases short, with 9 bases between. Germline values: CDR1 SEHNR, CDR2 FQNEAQ (reference sequence). The CDR3 is 15 amino acids. CDR3: CASSFSGYSNQPQHF. The CDR3 DNA sequence: TGTGCCAGCAGCTTTAGCGGTTATAGCAATCAGCCCCAGCATTTT.

The J gene is TRBJ2-1, the V gene TRBV6-5; D may be TRBD1 (5 bases). V lost 4 bases and J 4 bases, leaving 11 bases between the germline ends. Germline values: CDR1 MNHEY, CDR2 SVGAGI. This CDR3 is 14 amino acids long. CDR3 loop: CASSLIQGYNEQFF. The CDR3 DNA reads TGTGCCAGCAGTTTAATTCAGGGTTACAATGAGCAGTTCTTC.

The genes are TRBV28 and TRBJ1-1, with unresolved D. Germline V lookup: CDR1 MDHEN, CDR2 SYDVKM. The CDR3 is 13 amino acids. V was pared by 3 bases and J by 4 bases, with 9 bases between. CDR3 bases: TGTGCCAGCAGTTTCAATCTCGGCACTGAAGCTTTCTTT. It codes for CASSFNLGTEAFF.

This chain uses TRBV27 with TRBJ1-2; D is unresolved. Germline V lookup: CDR1 MNHEY, CDR2 SMNVEV (reference sequence). The CDR3 loop spans 14 amino acids. Trimming removed 1 base from V and 2 bases from J, with 8 bases in between. The CDR3 loop reads CASSLLYPNYGYTF. As DNA, the CDR3 is TGTGCCAGCAGTTTATTATATCCGAACTATGGCTACACCTTC.

This clone was found a few times. The rearrangement uses TRBV29-1 and TRBJ2-1, with D possibly being TRBD2 (6 bases). Per the germline V gene, CDR1 is SQVTM and CDR2 is ANQGSEA. The CDR3 covers 15 residues. V dropped 5 bases and J dropped 0 bases, with 14 bases sitting between them. The CDR3 reads CSVLAGRTSYNEQFF. The CDR3 DNA reads as TGCAGCGTTTTGGCAGGGAGGACCTCCTACAATGAGCAGTTCTTC.

CDR3 sequence: CASSQDVQGIGEQYF. In DNA form, the CDR3 reads TGCGCCAGCAGCCAAGATGTACAGGGGATCGGCGAGCAGTACTTC. The chain recombines TRBV4-1 with TRBJ2-7; TRBD1 matches 7 bases. V lost 0 bases and J lost 6; bases outside the gene matches: 8. Germline V CDR1 and CDR2: MGHRA, YSYEKL. The CDR3 contains 15 residues.

This rearrangement joins TRBV7-6 to TRBJ1-2; TRBD1 is a possible D gene (6 bases). V gave up 4 bases and J gave up 5 bases, with 14 bases separating them. The germline V gene has CDR1 SGHVS and CDR2 FNYEAQ. The length of the CDR3 is 14 residues. The CDR3 here is CASSYNIRGYGYTF. As DNA, the CDR3 is TGTGCCAGCAGCTACAACATAAGGGGGTATGGCTACACCTTC.

This rearrangement joins TRBV11-3 to TRBJ2-1, with D perhaps TRBD2 (7 bases). The CDR3 loop spans 15 amino acids. Trimming cost V 3 bases and J 2 bases, with 11 bases left between them. In germline, CDR1 is SGHNT, CDR2 YENEEA. DNA of the CDR3: TGTGCCAGCAGCTTTGGGGGGGGCGCCTACAATGAGCAGTTCTTC. It yields the protein CASSFGGGAYNEQFF.

This clone was counted only a few times. The rearrangement joins TRBV7-2 to TRBJ2-1; 14 bases line up with TRBD2. Germline V gene sequence: CDR1 SGHTA, CDR2 FQGNSA. The CDR3 is 15 residues long. V was clipped by 5 bases and J by 8 bases; unmatched bases: 5. The CDR3 coding sequence is TGTGCCAGCAGCAACCGACTAGCGGGGGGGCATGAGCAGTTCTTC. Translation gives CASSNRLAGGHEQFF. Looking up the rest from reference TRBV7-2 and TRBJ2-1 gives the full variable domain: GAGVSQSPSNKVTEKGKDVELRCDPISGHTALYWYRQSLGQGLEFLIYFQGNSAPDKSGLPSDRFSAERTGGSVSTLTIQRTQQEDSAVYLCASSNRLAGGHEQFFGPGTRLTVL.

This chain links TRBV4-1 with TRBJ2-1; the D gene is possibly TRBD2 (6 bases). Germline CDR1 MGHRA, CDR2 YSYEKL. V shed 1 base and J shed 12 bases, with 13 bases lying between them. The CDR3 sequence is 13 residues long. The CDR3 sequence: CASSQAGGGVQFF. CDR3 in DNA: TGCGCCAGCAGCCAAGCCGGGGGTGGTGTGCAGTTCTTC.

The CDR3 reads CASRLTFSGANVLTF. In nucleotides, the CDR3 is TGTGCCAGCAGACTAACATTCTCTGGGGCCAACGTCCTGACTTTC. V usage is TRBV6-5 and J usage is TRBJ2-6, with D unresolved. CDR3 length: 15 amino acids. Deletions cut 6 bases from V and 0 bases from J, with 9 bases between. Germline values: CDR1 MNHEY, CDR2 SVGAGI.

The rearrangement uses TRBV4-1 and TRBJ2-1, with 16 bases lining up with TRBD2. The germline V gene encodes CDR1 MGHRA and CDR2 YSYEKL. The CDR3 is 18 residues long. The trim removed 4 bases at V and 7 bases at J, leaving 10 bases unmatched. The CDR3: CASSRAGTSGGAGNEQFF. Here the CDR3 DNA reads TGCGCCAGCAGCCGAGCCGGGACTAGCGGGGGGGCCGGAAATGAGCAGTTCTTC.

This sequence joins TRBV2 and TRBJ1-6, with D possibly being TRBD1 (6 bases). V lost 6 bases to trimming and J lost 7 bases, with 16 bases between them. The germline CDR1 and CDR2 sequences are SNHLY and FYNNEI. This CDR3 region has 15 residues. In nucleotides, the CDR3 is TGTGCCAGCAGAGCCAGGACAGAGCCGAATTCACCCCTCCACTTT. The encoded protein is CASRARTEPNSPLHF.

The rearrangement joins TRBV4-2 to TRBJ2-3; 8 bases are shared with TRBD1. CDR1 and CDR2 (germline): LGHNA, YNFKEQ. After removal of 2 bases from V and 2 bases from J, the junction contained 3 bases not matched to a gene. The CDR3 is 15 amino acids. The chain's CDR3 is CASSQTGGLTDTQYF. The CDR3 DNA is TGTGCCAGCAGCCAAACAGGGGGACTCACAGATACGCAGTATTTT.